This T cell receptor beta chain is from a study of blood T cells in healthy people across ages. The CDR3 runs to 12 residues. Germline loops: CDR1 DFQATT, CDR2 SNEGSKA (reference sequence). Between the trimmed V and J ends, which lost 5 bases and 6 bases, there was a span of 13 bases. Total RNA, at least 5 micrograms per sample, was extracted from PBMCs. Using a J-beta primer mix together with a sample-barcoded 5' primer, a second PCR was run for roughly 7 to 12 cycles. A single record per CDR3 protein comes from TCRdb applying MiXCR to the 5' RACE reads. In the table there are hundreds of thousands of distinct CDR3 sequences, under 45% of which are singletons.

The sequenced sample was blood. This sequence joins TRBV20-1 and TRBJ1-2; a possible D gene is TRBD1 (6 bases). The origin of this receptor is a man in his fifties or sixties in good health. DNA for the CDR3: TGCAGTGCTCCTACAGGGTTACATGGCTACACCTTC. This encodes CSAPTGLHGYTF.